The clone carrying this TCR beta chain was recorded once. Its matching antigen is unknown. This sample stems from a study of T cell responses to AZD1222 COVID-19 vaccine. About the research overall: Analyses pooled second doses at about 4 or about 12 weeks. Study findings and constraints: Variant regions that are unmutated are reportedly the target of nearly half of spike-specific TCRs. There were repertoire samples only from the period after the peak T cell response. Donor demographics were predominantly white British with a female majority; clonal diversity may be underestimated.

Generated by immunoSEQ multiplex PCR, the TCRdb table keeps only in-frame clones and is missing some. The sample includes 100,000 to 150,000 clones, about nine tenths of them seen just once. Source: peripheral blood, taken on day 0 of AZD1222 vaccination. This TCR derives from an adult in good health.

In nucleotides, the CDR3 is TGTGCCACGGGAAGGACAGGGTGGGGGATTGGCAATCAGCCCCAGCATTTT. Translating it yields CATGRTGWGIGNQPQHF. The V call is TRBV7-8, the J call TRBJ1-5; the match to TRBD1 covers 8 bases. After removal of 10 bases from V and 2 bases from J, the junction contained 16 bases not matched to a gene. Germline values: CDR1 SGHVS, CDR2 FQNEAQ. The CDR3 contains 17 residues.